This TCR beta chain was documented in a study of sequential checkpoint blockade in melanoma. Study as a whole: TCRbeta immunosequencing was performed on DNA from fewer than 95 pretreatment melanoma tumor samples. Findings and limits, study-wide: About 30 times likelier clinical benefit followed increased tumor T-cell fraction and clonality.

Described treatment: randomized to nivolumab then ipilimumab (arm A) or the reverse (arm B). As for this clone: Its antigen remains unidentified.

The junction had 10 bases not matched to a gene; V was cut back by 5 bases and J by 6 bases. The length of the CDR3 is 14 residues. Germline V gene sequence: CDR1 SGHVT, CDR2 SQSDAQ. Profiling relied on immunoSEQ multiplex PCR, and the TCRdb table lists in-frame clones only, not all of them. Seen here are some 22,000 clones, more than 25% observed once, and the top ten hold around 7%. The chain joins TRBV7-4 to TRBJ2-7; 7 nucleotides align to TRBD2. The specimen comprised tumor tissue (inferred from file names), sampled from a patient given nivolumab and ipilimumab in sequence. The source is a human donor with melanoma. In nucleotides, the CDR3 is TGTGCCAGCAGCCCGCAGCGGGGTACCGCCGAGCAGTACTTC. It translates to CASSPQRGTAEQYF.